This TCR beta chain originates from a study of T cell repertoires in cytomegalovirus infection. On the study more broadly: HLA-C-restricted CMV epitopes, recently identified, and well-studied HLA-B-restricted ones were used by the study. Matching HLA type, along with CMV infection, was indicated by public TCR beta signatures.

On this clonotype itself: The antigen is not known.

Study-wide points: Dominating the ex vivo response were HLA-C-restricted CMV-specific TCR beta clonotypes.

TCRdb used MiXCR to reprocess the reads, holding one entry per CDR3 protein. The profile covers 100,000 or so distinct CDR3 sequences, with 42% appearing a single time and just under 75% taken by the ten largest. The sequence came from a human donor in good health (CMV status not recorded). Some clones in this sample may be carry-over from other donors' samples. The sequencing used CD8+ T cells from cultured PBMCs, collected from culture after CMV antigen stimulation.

The CDR3: CASSHRGGAYEQYF. In DNA form, the CDR3 reads TGTGCCAGCAGCCACCGAGGGGGGGCTTACGAGCAGTACTTC. The V call is TRBV7-6, the J call TRBJ2-7; TRBD2 is a possible D gene (7 bases). The V end was cut by 5 bases, the J end by 4 bases, with 15 bases between. The CDR3 extends over 14 amino acids. From germline, CDR1 is SGHVS and CDR2 FNYEAQ.